A selection of T cell receptor beta chains follows, all from one sample in a study of blood T cell repertoires in COVID-19. Generated by immunoSEQ multiplex PCR, the TCRdb table keeps only in-frame clones and is missing some. The sample has 150,000 to 200,000 clones, roughly 92% seen once. The sequenced sample was peripheral blood. Every receptor here comes from a man aged 25-45 years with COVID-19, enrolled during active disease. CDR3s include the opening cysteine and the closing phenylalanine or tryptophan. Each record gives: V gene, D gene, J gene, clone size, CDR3 protein, CDR3 DNA. The D gene is left open where the match is weak. Clone size appears in some rows only: once, few, many, or a class for an expanded clone.

>TRBV7-9|NA|TRBJ1-1|NA
CASSSGTANTEAFF
TGTGCCAGCAGCTCCGGGACTGCGAACACTGAAGCTTTCTTT
>TRBV12-3/TRBV12-4|NA|TRBJ1-1|NA
CASRFPGHTEAFF
TGTGCCAGCAGATTTCCGGGACATACTGAAGCTTTCTTT
>TRBV2|NA|TRBJ1-3|NA
CASSIDSSGNTIYF
TGTGCCAGCAGTATAGACAGTTCTGGAAACACCATATATTTT
>TRBV5-5|TRBD2|TRBJ2-5|NA
CASSYGGSSGGQETQYF
TGTGCCAGCAGCTACGGGGGTAGTAGCGGGGGGCAAGAGACCCAGTACTTC
>TRBV10-3|NA|TRBJ1-3|NA
CAISESQDSFGNTIYF
TGTGCCATCAGTGAGTCCCAGGACAGCTTTGGAAACACCATATATTTT
>TRBV6-2/TRBV6-3|NA|TRBJ1-2|once
CASSARGESGYTF
TGTGCCAGCAGCGCCCGGGGGGAATCTGGCTACACCTTC
>TRBV24-1|TRBD1|TRBJ1-2|NA
CATSDMRTGVYGYTF
TGTGCCACCAGTGATATGCGGACAGGGGTCTATGGCTACACCTTC
>TRBV7-9|TRBD2|TRBJ2-1|NA
CAILRGGGYNEQFF
TGTGCCATCCTTCGGGGGGGCGGCTACAATGAGCAGTTCTTC
>TRBV5-1|TRBD1|TRBJ1-2|NA
CASSAEGAGYGYTF
TGCGCCAGCAGCGCGGAGGGGGCCGGCTATGGCTACACCTTC
>TRBV4-1|NA|TRBJ2-7|NA
CASSQGRLVGYEQYF
TGCGCCAGCAGCCAAGGTCGGTTGGTCGGCTACGAGCAGTACTTC